The rows below give T cell receptor beta chains drawn from one sample of a study of CD8+ T cells in alopecia areata. Here immunoSEQ multiplex PCR was the method, and the copy in TCRdb shows in-frame clones only, minus some. The repertoire consists of about 150,000 clones, with more than 75% occurring once and the leading ten covering approximately 16%. Sample: CD8+ T cells sorted from blood, taken at week 0. Receptors originate from a human donor with alopecia areata. Both conserved end residues are part of each CDR3. The D gene is left open where the match is weak. Size tells how often a clone was seen (once, few, many) or the class of an expanded clone, and some rows leave it out.

v_call,d_call,j_call,clone_size,cdr3_aa,cdr3_nt
TRBV5-4,-,TRBJ2-3,-,CASSPDSPTDTQYF,TGTGCCAGCAGCCCGGACAGCCCCACAGATACGCAGTATTTT
TRBV29-1,-,TRBJ1-5,-,CSGADGDQPQHF,TGCAGCGGTGCGGACGGGGATCAGCCCCAGCATTTT
TRBV29-1,TRBD2,TRBJ2-3,once,CSAGAGGRTDTQYF,TGCAGCGCCGGAGCGGGGGGCCGCACAGATACGCAGTATTTT
TRBV7-6,TRBD2,TRBJ2-7,-,CASSFPSGGSGASYEQYF,TGTGCCAGCAGCTTTCCTAGCGGCGGGTCGGGCGCGTCCTACGAGCAGTACTTC
TRBV5-4,-,TRBJ2-7,-,CASSSDKTYEQYF,TGTGCCAGCAGCTCGGACAAAACCTACGAGCAGTACTTC
TRBV7-9,TRBD2,TRBJ2-5,-,CASSDVGGDQETQYF,TGTGCCAGCAGCGACGTCGGGGGGGACCAAGAGACCCAGTACTTC
TRBV27,TRBD2,TRBJ2-7,-,CASSLAAGGREQYF,TGTGCCAGCAGTCTCGCTGCGGGAGGCCGAGAGCAGTACTTC
TRBV29-1,-,TRBJ2-5,-,CSVPRGVGRETQYF,TGCAGCGTCCCCAGAGGAGTGGGTCGGGAGACCCAGTACTTC
TRBV29-1,-,TRBJ2-7,-,CSVEDIQYEQYF,TGCAGCGTTGAAGATATCCAATACGAGCAGTACTTC
TRBV30,-,TRBJ2-1,-,CAWSSYSSYNEQFF,TGTGCCTGGAGCTCCTATAGCTCCTACAATGAGCAGTTCTTC
TRBV4-1,-,TRBJ2-7,-,CASSPLVGYEQYF,TGCGCCAGCAGCCCACTGGTAGGCTACGAGCAGTACTTC
TRBV30,TRBD1,TRBJ2-3,-,CAWTGTGSSTDTQYF,TGTGCCTGGACCGGGACAGGGAGTAGCACAGATACGCAGTATTTT
TRBV29-1,TRBD1,TRBJ2-7,-,CSVEGDRGDPYEQYF,TGCAGCGTTGAAGGCGACAGGGGAGATCCCTACGAGCAGTACTTC
TRBV29-1,-,TRBJ2-2,few,CSVVGENTGELFF,TGCAGCGTTGTAGGAGAGAACACCGGGGAGCTGTTTTTT
TRBV27,TRBD1,TRBJ2-7,-,CASSLRQGYEQYF,TGTGCCAGCAGTCTGCGACAGGGTTACGAGCAGTACTTC
TRBV5-1,-,TRBJ2-7,-,CASTVTDTYEQYF,TGCGCCAGCACCGTGACCGATACCTACGAGCAGTACTTC
TRBV7-8,TRBD1,TRBJ1-1,-,CASGAGGWENTEAFF,TGTGCCAGCGGGGCAGGGGGCTGGGAGAACACTGAAGCTTTCTTT
TRBV7-9,-,TRBJ1-2,-,CASSLGTDNYGYTF,TGTGCCAGCAGCTTAGGGACAGACAACTATGGCTACACCTTC
TRBV6-5,-,TRBJ1-1,once,CASSYDSMNTEAFF,TGTGCCAGCAGTTACGACAGCATGAACACTGAAGCTTTCTTT
TRBV29-1,TRBD2,TRBJ2-3,-,CSVDGLVAAPSTDTQYF,TGCAGCGTCGACGGACTAGTGGCGGCCCCTAGCACAGATACGCAGTATTTT
TRBV19,-,TRBJ1-5,-,CASTHSEGQPQHF,TGTGCCAGTACCCACAGCGAGGGTCAGCCCCAGCATTTT
TRBV11-2,TRBD2,TRBJ2-1,-,CASSSAGYISGRAYEQFF,TGTGCCAGCAGCTCAGCCGGCTATATCAGCGGGAGGGCCTATGAGCAGTTCTTC
TRBV9,TRBD1,TRBJ2-7,-,CASSARDSLYEQYF,TGTGCCAGCAGCGCCCGGGACAGTCTCTACGAGCAGTACTTC
TRBV25-1,TRBD2,TRBJ2-2,few,CASSEFQGLAGNTGELFF,TGTGCCAGCAGTGAATTTCAGGGGCTAGCGGGAAACACCGGGGAGCTGTTTTTT
TRBV29-1,-,TRBJ2-7,-,CSATAGGGHEQYF,TGCAGCGCCACGGCGGGTGGGGGCCACGAGCAGTACTTC
TRBV27,TRBD2,TRBJ2-1,-,CASSSGTSGGYNEQFF,TGTGCCAGCAGTTCAGGGACTAGCGGAGGTTACAATGAGCAGTTCTTC
TRBV10-3,TRBD2,TRBJ2-1,-,CAISGNSGGNEQFF,TGTGCCATCAGTGGAAATAGCGGGGGGAATGAGCAGTTCTTC
TRBV5-6,TRBD2,TRBJ2-2,-,CASSPRTRGNTGELFF,TGTGCCAGCAGCCCGCGGACTAGGGGTAACACCGGGGAGCTGTTTTTT